The clone carrying this T cell receptor beta chain was seen only once. Its target is not known. These data are taken from a study of T cell responses to AZD1222 COVID-19 vaccine. Study-level points and caveats: It was only after the peak T cell response that any repertoires were sampled. Spike-specific TCR breadth and depth both grew after two AZD1222 doses. The donor group comprised mostly white British people and more females; the analysis possibly underestimated clonal diversity.

Analysis merged second doses at about 4 or about 12 weeks. The table came from immunoSEQ multiplex PCR; TCRdb's copy has only in-frame clones and leaves some out. The sample lists 150,000 or so clones, roughly 94% occurring once. The TCR was taken from an adult who received the AZD1222 COVID-19 vaccine. Sequenced here: peripheral blood, sampled 28 days after the second AZD1222 dose.

CDR3 in DNA: TGTGCCATCAGTGAGTCCTTTCCAGGGACCCGAACTGGGAATGAGCAGTTCTTC. Its protein product is CAISESFPGTRTGNEQFF. V is TRBV10-3 and J is TRBJ2-1; TRBD1 or TRBD2 may be the D gene (5 bases each). The CDR3 consists of 18 residues. The V gene lost 0 bases and the J gene lost 7 bases, with 22 bases spanning the gap. CDR1 is ENHRY, CDR2 SYGVKD, per germline.